This passage covers 26 T cell receptor beta chains from one sample sequenced in a study of shared T cell receptors in the human thymus. Only in-frame clones appear in the TCRdb table, and some are missing; sequencing was by immunoSEQ multiplex PCR. The top ten hold roughly 0.01% of the sample, which has 700,000 or so clones, 80% to 90% seen once. A further study also used this sample, focusing on human thymus T cells.

The material sequenced was thymocytes. These receptors were obtained from a girl under two years old with a congenital heart defect.

This chain connects TRBV5-1 to TRBJ1-4; D call uncertain. The germline V gene encodes CDR1 SGHRS and CDR2 YFSETQ. Trimming removed 4 bases from V and 10 bases from J, with 8 bases in between. This CDR3 has 11 amino acids. DNA for the CDR3: TGCGCCAGCAGCCTAGGAGCAAAACTGTTTTTT. It translates to CASSLGAKLFF.

The V gene is TRBV5-4, the J gene TRBJ2-1, with D perhaps matching TRBD2 (6 bases). V dropped 5 bases and J dropped 4 bases, with 19 bases sitting between them. Germline V gene data show CDR1 as SGHNT and CDR2 as YYREEE (reference sequence). The CDR3 has 16 residues. CDR3 protein: CASSSVRLGGYNEQFF. The CDR3 region has the DNA TGTGCCAGCAGTTCTGTTCGACTAGGAGGGTACAATGAGCAGTTCTTC.

This sequence joins TRBV19 and TRBJ2-1, with a possible D match to TRBD2 (6 bases). This CDR3 region has 13 residues. CDR1 LNHDA and CDR2 SQIVND come from the germline V gene (reference sequence). Trimming left V 10 bases short and J 7 bases short, with 17 bases between. The CDR3 spells CATQEAGRNEQFF. The CDR3 nucleotides are TGTGCCACCCAAGAGGCGGGAAGAAATGAGCAGTTCTTC.

The J gene is TRBJ2-1, the V gene TRBV6-1; D is undetermined. The V end was cut by 8 bases, the J end by 4 bases, with 9 bases between. Looked up from germline, CDR1 is MNHNS and CDR2 is SASEGT. The CDR3 has 12 amino acids. CDR3 DNA sequence: TGTGCCAGCGCCACGGTGTACAATGAGCAGTTCTTC. Translating gives CASATVYNEQFF.

The chain links TRBV28 to TRBJ1-5; D is perhaps TRBD1 (6 bases). CDR3 length equals 17 residues. In germline, CDR1 is MDHEN, CDR2 SYDVKM. V lost 2 bases and J lost 0, with 14 bases in between. CDR3: CASSLPWTALSNQPQHF. In DNA form, the CDR3 reads TGTGCCAGCAGTTTACCCTGGACAGCTCTTAGCAATCAGCCCCAGCATTTT.

The chain couples TRBV15 to TRBJ2-7; no clear D. The CDR3 is 13 residues long. Germline V gene sequence: CDR1 LNHNV, CDR2 YYDKDF (reference sequence). With 1 base removed from V and 0 bases from J, the gap between germline ends came to 4 bases. The CDR3 coding sequence is TGTGCCACCAGCAGAGGCGACTCCTACGAGCAGTACTTC. Protein sequence: CATSRGDSYEQYF.

This clone was seen more than once but under ten times. The chain couples TRBV29-1 to TRBJ1-2; D is unresolved. V lost 3 bases to trimming and J lost 8 bases, with 4 bases between them. Germline V gene lookup returns CDR1 SQVTM and CDR2 ANQGSEA. The CDR3 sequence is 9 residues long. The DNA of the CDR3 is TGCAGCGTTGACGAGGGCTACACCTTC. Residues: CSVDEGYTF.

This chain links TRBV5-1 with TRBJ2-7; TRBD1 aligns across 8 bases. Per germline, CDR1 SGHRS and CDR2 YFSETQ. The CDR3 spans 14 residues. Germline trimming cut 0 bases from V and 1 base from J; bases unmatched to any gene: 0. The CDR3 DNA sequence: TGCGCCAGCAGCTTGGGGGACAGGTCCTACGAGCAGTACTTC. Protein product: CASSLGDRSYEQYF. Based on the CDR3 plus reference TRBV5-1 and TRBJ2-7, the full variable domain is KAGVTQTPRYLIKTRGQQVTLSCSPISGHRSVSWYQQTPGQGLQFLFEYFSETQRNKGNFPGRFSGRQFSNSRSEMNVSTLELGDSALYLCASSLGDRSYEQYFGPGTRLTVT.

The chain combines TRBV5-4 with TRBJ1-2, with 8 bases lining up with TRBD1. Germline assignment: CDR1 SGHNT and CDR2 YYREEE (reference sequence). J lost 3 bases, V lost 4 bases, and 11 bases had no gene match. The CDR3 has 16 amino acids. CDR3 in DNA: TGTGCCAGCAGCCCCCTTAGCGCAGGGGGCCACTATGGCTACACCTTC. Translation gives CASSPLSAGGHYGYTF.

The CDR3 sequence: CASSALRGELQETQYF. The CDR3 region has the DNA TGTGCCAGCAGCGCTCTACGGGGGGAGCTCCAAGAGACCCAGTACTTC. The chain joins TRBV14 to TRBJ2-5, with TRBD2 matching 7 bases. Germline-derived CDR1 and CDR2 are SGHDN and FVKESK. This CDR3 spans 16 amino acids. V shed 5 bases, J shed 1 base, and the junction held 10 bases outside the gene matches.

This clone has a single count. In DNA, the CDR3 is TGTGCCAGCAGCTTGGATGTGGGGGGAATAACAGATACGCAGTATTTT. As protein: CASSLDVGGITDTQYF. This sequence joins TRBV7-9 and TRBJ2-3; D might be TRBD2 (6 bases). V was trimmed by 3 bases and J by 3 bases, leaving 16 bases between them. The CDR3 contains 16 residues. Germline CDR1 reads SEHNR; CDR2 reads FQNEAQ (reference sequence).

A note on this clone: Other DNA sequences from this sample encode an identical CDR3 as well. The chain uses TRBV18 and TRBJ2-1; TRBD1 matches at 10 bases. The V gene end was trimmed by 2 bases and the J gene end by 4 bases; junction bases not matched to a gene: 2. CDR1 is KGHSH, CDR2 LQKENI, per germline. This CDR3 comprises 15 residues. Written as DNA, the CDR3 is TGTGCCAGCTCACCAGGACAGGGGGGATACAATGAGCAGTTCTTC. Its protein is CASSPGQGGYNEQFF.

The chain employs TRBV7-6 and TRBJ1-3; D is undetermined. CDR3 length: 15 residues. CDR1 and CDR2 (germline): SGHVS, FNYEAQ. V was clipped by 6 bases and J by 0 bases, with 12 bases between them. The CDR3 nucleotides read TGTGCCAGCAGGGCGGACTGGAGCTCTGGAAACACCATATATTTT. It codes for CASRADWSSGNTIYF. Looking up the rest from reference TRBV7-6 and TRBJ1-3 gives the full variable domain: GAGVSQSPRYKVTKRGQDVALRCDPISGHVSLYWYRQALGQGPEFLTYFNYEAQQDKSGLPNDRFSAERPEGSISTLTIQRTEQRDSAMYRCASRADWSSGNTIYFGEGSWLTVV.

The chain links TRBV2 to TRBJ2-5, with 7 nucleotides matching TRBD1. Germline CDR1 and CDR2: SNHLY and FYNNEI. This CDR3 is built from 16 residues. V was clipped by 4 bases and J by 5 bases; unmatched bases: 13. CDR3 in amino acids: CASSVGPHRGGETQYF. CDR3 DNA: TGTGCCAGCAGTGTAGGCCCCCACAGGGGTGGCGAGACCCAGTACTTC.

V usage is TRBV14 and J usage is TRBJ1-3, with D unresolved. The CDR3 sequence is 19 residues long. V was cut by 0 bases and J by 3 bases, with 21 bases left in between. CDR1 SGHDN and CDR2 FVKESK come from the germline V gene. The CDR3 DNA is TGTGCCAGCAGCCAAGATGAGGGCAGGTTGCCCCGATTTGGAAACACCATATATTTT. It yields the protein CASSQDEGRLPRFGNTIYF.

This chain connects TRBV5-1 to TRBJ2-7; 11 nucleotides line up with TRBD1. CDR3 size: 15 residues. Germline CDR1 reads SGHRS; CDR2 reads YFSETQ. The trim removed 4 bases at V and 6 bases at J, leaving 9 bases unmatched. The CDR3 here is CASSLAGQGAVEQYF. The CDR3 DNA reads TGCGCCAGCAGCCTAGCCGGACAGGGGGCTGTCGAGCAGTACTTC.

V is TRBV29-1 and J is TRBJ2-5; possibly TRBD2 for D (6 bases). Trimming stripped 2 bases from V and 5 bases from J, with 9 bases between. The germline V gene has CDR1 SQVTM and CDR2 ANQGSEA. CDR3 length: 12 amino acids. The CDR3 DNA sequence: TGCAGCGTTGAACTAGCGAGGGAGACCCAGTACTTC. Translating it yields CSVELARETQYF.

V usage is TRBV5-1 and J usage is TRBJ1-2, with TRBD1 identical over 7 bases. Germline values: CDR1 SGHRS, CDR2 YFSETQ. V trimming: 0 bases; J trimming: 4 bases; junction bases outside the gene matches: 3. The CDR3 covers 14 residues. As DNA, the CDR3 is TGCGCCAGCAGCTTGGCCGGGACAGCCTATGGCTACACCTTC. It encodes CASSLAGTAYGYTF. Together with reference TRBV5-1 and TRBJ1-2, the CDR3 gives the full variable domain: KAGVTQTPRYLIKTRGQQVTLSCSPISGHRSVSWYQQTPGQGLQFLFEYFSETQRNKGNFPGRFSGRQFSNSRSEMNVSTLELGDSALYLCASSLAGTAYGYTFGSGTRLTVV.

This chain joins TRBV10-3 and TRBJ2-1, with 8 positions matching TRBD2. Per the germline V gene, CDR1 is ENHRY and CDR2 is SYGVKD. J gave up 7 bases and V 10 bases, and 12 bases lay outside the gene matches. The CDR3 is 14 residues long. CDR3 nucleotides: TGTGCCAACAGGTTCGGGGGGGCCTGGAATGAGCAGTTCTTC. This sequence encodes CANRFGGAWNEQFF.

The CDR3 region has the DNA TGTGCCAGCAGTTTAAAGGGAGGGGGTTTGGGAGAGACCCAGTACTTC. Protein sequence: CASSLKGGGLGETQYF. This chain uses TRBV28 with TRBJ2-5; TRBD2 might be the D (7 bases). The germline V and J ends were trimmed by 2 bases and 4 bases, with 17 bases remaining between them. Germline CDR1 is MDHEN and CDR2 is SYDVKM. The CDR3 is 16 residues long.

The rearrangement links TRBV14 to TRBJ2-1; 10 nucleotides line up with TRBD2. The CDR3 consists of 20 residues. Looked up from germline, CDR1 is SGHDN and CDR2 is FVKESK. The J segment lost 0 bases and the V segment lost 0 bases, leaving 11 bases of the junction unmatched. This chain's CDR3 is CASSQEGLAGAQSSYNEQFF. The CDR3 coding sequence is TGTGCCAGCAGCCAAGAGGGGCTAGCGGGGGCCCAAAGCTCCTACAATGAGCAGTTCTTC.

This chain uses TRBV15 with TRBJ1-6; 7 positions match TRBD1. In germline, CDR1 is LNHNV, CDR2 YYDKDF (reference sequence). This CDR3 is 15 amino acids long. V was clipped by 7 bases and J by 0 bases; unmatched bases: 3. The CDR3 sequence is CATKSGGSYNSPLHF. CDR3 bases: TGTGCCACCAAGTCAGGGGGCTCCTATAATTCACCCCTCCACTTT. Together with reference TRBV15 and TRBJ1-6, the CDR3 gives the full variable domain: DAMVIQNPRYQVTQFGKPVTLSCSQTLNHNVMYWYQQKSSQAPKLLFHYYDKDFNNEADTPDNFQSRRPNTSFCFLDIRSPGLGDTAMYLCATKSGGSYNSPLHFGNGTRLTVT.

The genes are TRBV6-1 and TRBJ1-1; no reliable D call. V lost 1 base, J lost 2 bases, and 20 bases lay in between. The CDR3 sequence is 18 residues long. Germline CDR1 and CDR2: MNHNS and SASEGT. The CDR3, as DNA: TGTGCCAGCAGTGAAGTGGTGAAGGCGACAAACCACAACACTGAAGCTTTCTTT. Translation: CASSEVVKATNHNTEAFF.

The CDR3: CASSDRDTYGYTF. Written as DNA, the CDR3 is TGCGCCAGCAGCGACCGGGACACCTATGGCTACACCTTC. The genes are TRBV5-1 and TRBJ1-2, with D possibly TRBD1 on 6 matching bases. The V end lost 4 bases, the J end lost 4 bases, and 11 bases lay between the germline ends. CDR1 is SGHRS and CDR2 is YFSETQ in the germline V gene. The CDR3 totals 13 residues.

As concerns this clone: The same CDR3 arises from other DNA sequences in this sample as well. The gene calls are TRBV4-1 and TRBJ2-7; D perhaps matches TRBD1 (5 bases). Between the trimmed V and J ends, which lost 1 base and 1 base, there was a span of 8 bases. The CDR3 runs to 14 residues. Germline CDR1 is MGHRA and CDR2 is YSYEKL. The CDR3 DNA reads as TGCGCCAGCAGCCAAGTAACAGGATCCTACGAGCAGTACTTC. Its protein is CASSQVTGSYEQYF.

The chain is built from TRBV2 and TRBJ1-3; D remains ambiguous. V lost 7 bases and J 0 bases, leaving 10 bases between the germline ends. Germline CDR1 is SNHLY and CDR2 is FYNNEI. CDR3 length: 14 residues. The DNA of the CDR3 is TGTGCCAGCATGGAGGGAGTCTCTGGAAACACCATATATTTT. It translates to CASMEGVSGNTIYF. Complete variable domain (other parts from reference TRBV2 and TRBJ1-3): EPEVTQTPSHQVTQMGQEVILRCVPISNHLYFYWYRQILGQKVEFLVSFYNNEISEKSEIFDDQFSVERPDGSNFTLKIRSTKLEDSAMYFCASMEGVSGNTIYFGEGSWLTVV.